The entry that follows covers one T cell receptor beta chain sequence. This clone has a single count. This receptor's antigen is unknown. No clone much larger than this one lies a single base away; base qualities are absent. Libraries were built with the immunoSEQ multiplex PCR assay. The multiplex PCR relied on a mix of 60 forward primers for TCR Vbeta segments and 13 reverse primers for TCR Jbeta segments. A multiplex PCR assay on genomic DNA amplified the CDR3 region of rearranged TCR beta genes. Amplified TCR beta libraries were sequenced as 87-base-pair reads on the Illumina HiSeq System. In the authors' own workflow: A later analysis tallied roughly 80 million unique TCR beta chains across the 700 or so repertoires, and roughly 11 million of those chains were shared by two or more donors. A nearest-neighbor algorithm error-corrected the raw reads and collapsed the reads into unique sequences, merging closely related sequences to remove PCR and sequencing errors. Alignment of CDR3 sequences to IMGT reference sequences was used to assign V, D and J gene segments. For a sequence to be retained, at least a six-nucleotide match to both a V gene segment and a J gene segment was required. A rearrangement counted as productive if the CDR3 had no stop codons and remained in frame with V and J, and every other rearrangement counted as non-productive. CDR3 was defined according to IMGT convention as the region running from the second conserved V-encoded cysteine to the conserved J-encoded phenylalanine. The earlier analysis of some 580 of the donors excluded any sequence lacking an unambiguous match to a single V gene segment. An earlier analysis of around 600 of the donors classified V segments as functional when productive rearrangements were above 56.7% and as segregating when the standard deviation between donors was above 5%. To diagnose cytomegalovirus status from the catalog of TCR beta chain sequences, a statistical classification framework was built. In a later analysis, TCR nucleotide sequences were compared against IMGT/GENE-DB human TR gene sequences so that V and J genes could be assigned. In a later analysis, CDR3 sequences and most-parsimonious VDJ recombination scenarios were assigned using the TCRdist pipeline. In a later analysis, every TCR beta chain was defined by the combination of its CDR3 amino acid sequence and its V-gene family, and reads without a unique V-gene family were dropped. As a way to deal with suspected cross-contamination and a sequencing artifact, a later analysis dropped roughly 600 nucleotide sequences that were highly shared and had low generation probability. A later analysis calculated a clonal expansion index for each public chain from normalized within-repertoire ranks of inferred template counts. A later analysis computed generation probabilities with a VDJ recombination model fitted to out-of-frame rearrangements, and checked the results against IGoR. A later analysis scored TCR-TCR, TCR-HLA and TCR-CMV co-occurrence with hypergeometric tests, applying a repertoire-size bias correction to TCR pairs. In a later analysis, false discovery rates were estimated by permuting HLA or CMV assignments 20 times. In a later analysis, co-occurring TCRs were grouped using DBSCAN, with TCRdist sequence similarity added in when clustering inside HLA-allele-positive subsets. Repertoires with fewer than 30,000 or more than 120,000 public chains were left out of co-occurrence clustering, as were about 5 repertoires with anomalous nucleotide sharing. TCRdb took this table from immuneACCESS and kept in-frame rearrangements with V and J called. Such tables lack part of the clones; where checked against another copy, unresolved V genes explain under half of the gap, and the rest is unexplained. V and J calls and clone size are given by that table; D and trimming were obtained from the DNA. Present in this sample are about 140,000 clones, about 64% of which were seen just once. The top ten constitute about 4.1% of the sample.

The sample belongs to a study of cytomegalovirus exposure and HLA in healthy donors (TCRdb year 2017). About the study as a whole: An earlier analysis of 587 of the donors reported over 250 Gb of sequence data and around 100 million unique TCR beta sequences obtained from about 179 million T cells. Among some 400 genotyped donors of the cohort, an average of about 240,000 unique TCR beta nucleotide sequences was sequenced per donor, of which 15% to 20% were non-productive. The study combined high-throughput TCR immunosequencing, statistical association of individual TCRs with disease status, and machine learning to predict cytomegalovirus infection status. In the later analysis, no new phenotypic data were used to find candidate immune exposures; instead, reliance was placed on TCR beta sequences and their occurrence across donors. In an earlier analysis of a few hundred of the donors, high-throughput TCR beta sequencing was used to judge whether each TCR beta V gene segment behaved as functional or pseudogenic. Class I and class II HLA loci were covered by the typing at four-digit resolution. Roughly 300 gigabases of sequencing data and roughly 80 million unique TCR sequences made up an early release that covered 500 to 650 HLA-typed donors. The study profiled the T cell repertoires of about 720 subjects by immunosequencing and related them to cytomegalovirus serostatus. Besides the first cohort of about 730 subjects, a separate validation cohort made up of over 95 different subjects was used. The number of donors typed differed by locus, with 629-630 for A, B, C, DRB1 and DQB1, 522 for DQA1, approximately 570 for DPA1, and around 460 for DPB1. Of the roughly 390 genotyped donors, 65% to 90% fell in the genetic ancestry cluster associated with self-reported Caucasian donors. The study aimed to test whether cataloging public T cell receptors could reveal signatures of past pathogen exposure. In a later analysis, previously published TCR beta repertoires from hundreds of donors were re-analyzed and high-resolution HLA genotyping was added so that TCR occurrence patterns could be studied. Roughly 5 DR-DQ haplotypes were handled as single units for association and clustering because linkage in the cohort was strong. In a later genetic analysis, genome-wide SNP genotypes for about 55% of the roughly 670 donors were used, and that subset was treated as a discovery cohort. Donor age, sex, ethnicity and CMV serostatus were compiled together with the repertoire data. All discovery cohort repertoires had been generated on a single sequencing platform. Results the study describes overall, beyond this receptor: A further reported finding was that TCR beta sequences accurately predicted the HLA-A and HLA-B alleles for most subjects in the first cohort. It was suggested by the authors that the approach could potentially be generalized to other disease states and immunological phenotypes. According to a later analysis, TCR association rates differed among HLA loci, with DRB1 alleles showing the most associated TCRs and HLA-C alleles showing the fewest. In a later analysis, most CMV-associated TCR beta chains were found to appear HLA-restricted, with HLA associations seemingly driven largely by CMV exposure. Compared with the roughly 710-donor mean, donors in an Asian-associated ancestry cluster had fewer N-insertions in productive TCRs, according to a later genetic analysis. Compared with equally common non-associated chains, HLA-associated TCR beta chains in a later analysis were more clonally expanded and had lower generation probabilities. The classifier was reported to diagnose cytomegalovirus status with high specificity and sensitivity in both the original and validation cohorts. Immune exposure information for the cohort was limited to CMV serostatus. The study listed 150 to 200 TCR beta chains as associated with cytomegalovirus. Across donors, most TCR sequences were observed very rarely, whereas some public TCRs were present in many individuals. Correlated functional status among segregating V segments might reflect linkage disequilibrium, but an unknown experimental factor could not be ruled out. In a later analysis, several top co-occurrence clusters were reported to appear linked to parvovirus B19, influenza, CMV and Epstein-Barr virus. In a later genetic analysis, a missense DCLRE1C variant was associated with V-gene and J-gene trimming of TCR beta chains, and the association was replicated in an independent cohort. Roughly uniform sequencing depth across donors was assumed in presence/absence analyses, although this assumption may not hold. In this cohort, only TCR beta chains were sequenced, and detectable features were limited by the absence of alpha or paired-chain data. In a later analysis, some 18,000 TCR beta sequences were associated with specific HLA alleles at a false discovery rate of 0.05. Seventeen rarely observed V segments, including chromosome 9 orphons, were excluded from the earlier analysis of approximately 500 of the donors because counts were too low. Strong co-occurrence of HLA alleles, especially DR and DQ, made assigning TCR associations to individual alleles difficult. In an earlier analysis of a few hundred of the donors, most TCR beta V segments were observed in productive rearrangements about 87% or about 30% of the time, broadly matching IMGT annotations. In vitro tests confirmed that a few of the cytomegalovirus-associated TCR beta chains recognize cytomegalovirus antigens. The sequencing pipeline was judged likely to have produced a cluster of highly shared sequence variants as a technical artifact. Because HLA typing was unavailable for some donors at each locus, only the typed subset was used in association tests.

The cohort consisted of 600 to 750 healthy bone marrow donors. All cohort members were sampled while nominally healthy, although unrecorded immune exposures were likely present. The donor tested CMV seronegative and was one of the 352 seronegative cohort members. Every donor gave a peripheral blood sample, and the peripheral blood mononuclear cells from that sample were used for TCR beta sequencing. The Qiagen DNeasy Blood Extraction Kit was used to extract genomic DNA from the blood cell samples. The sample was PBMCs. The origin of this receptor is a man in his sixties in good health and CMV-seronegative.

For the CDR3, the sequence is CAISDLGGRRGTDTQYF. The DNA sequence follows: TGTGCCATCAGTGATCTCGGGGGACGCCGCGGCACAGATACGCAGTATTTT. This sequence uses TRBV10-3 and TRBJ2-3; TRBD2 is a weak D gene call, 6 bases matching. The trim is 3 bases for V and 1 base for J, with a gap of 17 bases between the germline ends. The CDR3, cysteine through phenylalanine, is 17 amino acids long. The sequence is cut down to CDR3 DNA, 51 bases in frame from base 1. CDR1 is given as ENHRY and CDR2 as SYGVKD, both from the germline V gene.